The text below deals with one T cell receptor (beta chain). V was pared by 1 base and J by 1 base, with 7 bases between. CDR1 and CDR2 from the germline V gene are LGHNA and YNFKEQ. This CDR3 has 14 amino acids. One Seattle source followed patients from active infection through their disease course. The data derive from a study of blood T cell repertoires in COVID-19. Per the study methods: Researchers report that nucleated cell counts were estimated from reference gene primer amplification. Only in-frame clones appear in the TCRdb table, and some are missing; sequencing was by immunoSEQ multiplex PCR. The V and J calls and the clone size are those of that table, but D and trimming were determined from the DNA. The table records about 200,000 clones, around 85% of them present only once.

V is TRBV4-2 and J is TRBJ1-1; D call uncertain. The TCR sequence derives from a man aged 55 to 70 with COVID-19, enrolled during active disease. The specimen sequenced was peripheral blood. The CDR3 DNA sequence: TGTGCCAGCAGCCAAGCTGCGCAGAACACTGAAGCTTTCTTT. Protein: CASSQAAQNTEAFF.